This T cell receptor beta chain was sequenced in a study of control samples from healthy donors and cancer patients. CDR1 SGHTA and CDR2 FQGNSA come from the germline V gene. The V and J ends lost 1 base and 3 bases respectively, with 23 bases between them. This CDR3 comprises 19 residues. This table comes from immunoSEQ multiplex PCR, and its TCRdb copy is limited to in-frame clones, with some not included. Of over 60,000 clones listed, roughly 90% were seen once; the top ten hold 1.5% to 2%. The chain combines TRBV7-2 with TRBJ2-3, with D possibly TRBD1 on 8 matching bases. Sequenced material: PBMCs. This clonotype originated in a woman aged 55-70 years with head and neck cancer. The CDR3 nucleotides read TGTGCCAGCAGCTTAGATCCCAGCGGGGCAGGGGGCGGGACAGATACGCAGTATTTT. Protein product: CASSLDPSGAGGGTDTQYF.